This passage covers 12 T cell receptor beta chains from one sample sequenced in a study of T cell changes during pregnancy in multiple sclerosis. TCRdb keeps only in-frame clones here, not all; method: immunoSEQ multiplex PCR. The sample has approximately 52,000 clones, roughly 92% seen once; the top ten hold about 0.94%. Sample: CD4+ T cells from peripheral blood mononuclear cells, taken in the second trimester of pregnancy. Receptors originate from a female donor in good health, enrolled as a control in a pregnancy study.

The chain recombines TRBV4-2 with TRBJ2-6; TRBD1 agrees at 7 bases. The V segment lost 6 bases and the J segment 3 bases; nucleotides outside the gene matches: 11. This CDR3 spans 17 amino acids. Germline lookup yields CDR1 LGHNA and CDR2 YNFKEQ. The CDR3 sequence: CASRRDSGYVGANVLTF. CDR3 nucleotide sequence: TGTGCCAGCAGACGGGACAGTGGGTATGTTGGGGCCAACGTCCTGACTTTC.

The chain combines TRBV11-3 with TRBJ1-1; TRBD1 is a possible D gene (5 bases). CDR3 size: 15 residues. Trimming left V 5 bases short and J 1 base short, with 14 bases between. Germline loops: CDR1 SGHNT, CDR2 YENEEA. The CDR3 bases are TGTGCCAGCAGCCCAGGGCGGGGTCAGAACACTGAAGCTTTCTTT. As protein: CASSPGRGQNTEAFF.

The chain's CDR3 is CAINHSGRGADTQYF. DNA for the CDR3: TGTGCCATCAACCATAGCGGGAGAGGTGCAGATACGCAGTATTTT. The chain employs TRBV10-3 and TRBJ2-3; TRBD2 matches at 9 bases. Trimming took 7 bases from V and 4 from J; bases not matched to a gene: 9. Germline lookup yields CDR1 ENHRY and CDR2 SYGVKD. The CDR3 length is 15 residues.

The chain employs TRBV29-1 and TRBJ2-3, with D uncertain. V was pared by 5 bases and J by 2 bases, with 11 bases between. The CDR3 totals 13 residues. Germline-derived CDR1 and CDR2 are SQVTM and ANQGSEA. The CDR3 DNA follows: TGCAGCGTTCGTGGCCGCTCCACAGATACGCAGTATTTT. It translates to CSVRGRSTDTQYF.

CDR3 protein: CASSLGGSSYNEQFF. CDR3 DNA sequence: TGTGCCAGCAGCTTGGGCGGGAGCTCCTACAATGAGCAGTTCTTC. The chain recombines TRBV5-6 with TRBJ2-1; TRBD2 matches 7 bases. This CDR3 has 15 amino acids. The V gene end was trimmed by 0 bases and the J gene end by 0 bases; junction bases not matched to a gene: 0. From germline, CDR1 is SGHDT and CDR2 YYEEEE.

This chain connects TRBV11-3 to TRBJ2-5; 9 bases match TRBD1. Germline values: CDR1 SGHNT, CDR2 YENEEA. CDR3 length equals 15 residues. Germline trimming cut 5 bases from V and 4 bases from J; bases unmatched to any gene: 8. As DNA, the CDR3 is TGTGCCAGCAGCACCGGGACAGGGCTTCGAGAGACCCAGTACTTC. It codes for CASSTGTGLRETQYF.

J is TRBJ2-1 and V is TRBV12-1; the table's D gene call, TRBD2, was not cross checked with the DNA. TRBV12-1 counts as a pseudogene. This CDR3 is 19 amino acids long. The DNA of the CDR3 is TGTGCCAGCAGCCTACCCAGACTAGCGGGAGAGGACCCCTACAATGAGCAGTTCTTC. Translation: CASSLPRLAGEDPYNEQFF.

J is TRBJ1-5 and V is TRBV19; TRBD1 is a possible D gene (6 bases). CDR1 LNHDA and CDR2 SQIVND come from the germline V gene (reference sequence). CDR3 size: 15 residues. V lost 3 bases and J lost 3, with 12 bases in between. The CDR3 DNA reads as TGTGCCAGTAGTATGGGCAGGGGCCTCAATCAGCCCCAGCATTTT. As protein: CASSMGRGLNQPQHF.

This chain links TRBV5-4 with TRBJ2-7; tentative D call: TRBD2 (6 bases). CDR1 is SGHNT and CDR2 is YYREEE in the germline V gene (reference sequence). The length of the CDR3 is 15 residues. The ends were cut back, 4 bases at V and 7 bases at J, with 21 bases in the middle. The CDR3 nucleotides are TGTGCCAGCAGCCACCGGGGGACCCCGGATGGGGAGCAGTACTTC. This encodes CASSHRGTPDGEQYF.

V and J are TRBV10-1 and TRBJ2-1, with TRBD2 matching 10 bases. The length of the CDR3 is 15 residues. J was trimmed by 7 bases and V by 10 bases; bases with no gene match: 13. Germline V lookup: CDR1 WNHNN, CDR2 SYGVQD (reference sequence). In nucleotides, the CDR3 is TGCGCCACCTGTCCCCCTAGCGGGAGAAGGAATGAGCAGTTCTTC. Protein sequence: CATCPPSGRRNEQFF.

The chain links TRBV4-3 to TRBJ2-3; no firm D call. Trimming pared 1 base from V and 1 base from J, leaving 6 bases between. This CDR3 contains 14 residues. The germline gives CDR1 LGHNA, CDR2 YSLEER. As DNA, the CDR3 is TGCGCCAGCAGCCAAGGGCGGCGCACAGATACGCAGTATTTT. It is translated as CASSQGRRTDTQYF.

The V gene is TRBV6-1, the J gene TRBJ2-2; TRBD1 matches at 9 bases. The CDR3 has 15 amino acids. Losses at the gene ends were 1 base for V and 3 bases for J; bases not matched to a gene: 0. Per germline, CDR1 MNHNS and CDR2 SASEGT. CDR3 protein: CASSEGTGDTGELFF. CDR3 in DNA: TGTGCCAGCAGTGAAGGGACAGGGGACACCGGGGAGCTGTTTTTT.